This T cell receptor (beta chain) is from a study of cytomegalovirus exposure and HLA in healthy donors. Broader study findings: Later work associated approximately 17,000 TCR beta sequences with HLA alleles at 0.05 false discovery rate. When a later analysis compared HLA-associated TCR beta chains with equally common others, the HLA-associated chains turned out to be more clonally expanded and to have lower generation probabilities.

This CDR3 has 15 amino acids. Germline assignment: CDR1 KGHSY and CDR2 FQNENV. The V gene lost 3 bases and the J gene lost 1 base, with 12 bases spanning the gap. Regarding this clone: Its antigen is as yet unknown.

With 60 Vbeta and 13 Jbeta primers, the PCR was carried out. Clones were read by immunoSEQ multiplex PCR, and TCRdb kept only the in-frame ones, dropping some. Among around 90,000 clones listed, approximately 81% were seen once. The rearrangement joins TRBV16 to TRBJ1-1; D uncertain. The sequenced material came from PBMCs. The origin of this receptor is a man aged 40-49 years in good health and CMV-seropositive. The CDR3 here is CASSHSQIKNTEAFF. The CDR3 nucleotides are TGTGCCAGCAGCCACAGTCAGATTAAGAACACTGAAGCTTTCTTT. The whole variable domain, remainder taken from reference TRBV16 and TRBJ1-1, is GEEVAQTPKHLVRGEGQKAKLYCAPIKGHSYVFWYQQVLKNEFKFLISFQNENVFDETGMPKERFSAKCLPNSPCSLEIQATKLEDSAVYFCASSHSQIKNTEAFFGQGTRLTVV.